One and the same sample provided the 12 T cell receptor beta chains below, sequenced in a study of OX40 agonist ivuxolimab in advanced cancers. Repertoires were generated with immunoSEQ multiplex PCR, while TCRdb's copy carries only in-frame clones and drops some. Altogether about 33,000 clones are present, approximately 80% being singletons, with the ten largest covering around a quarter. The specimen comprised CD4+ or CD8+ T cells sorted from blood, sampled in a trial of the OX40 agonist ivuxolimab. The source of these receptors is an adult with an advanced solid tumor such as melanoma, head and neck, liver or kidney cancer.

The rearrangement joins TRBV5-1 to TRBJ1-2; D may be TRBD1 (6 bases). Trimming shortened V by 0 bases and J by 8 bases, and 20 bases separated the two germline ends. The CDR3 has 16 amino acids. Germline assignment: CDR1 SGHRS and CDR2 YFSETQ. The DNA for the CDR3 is TGCGCCAGCAGCTTGGCCATGGGGGAAACAACAGGGGGCTACACCTTC. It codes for CASSLAMGETTGGYTF.

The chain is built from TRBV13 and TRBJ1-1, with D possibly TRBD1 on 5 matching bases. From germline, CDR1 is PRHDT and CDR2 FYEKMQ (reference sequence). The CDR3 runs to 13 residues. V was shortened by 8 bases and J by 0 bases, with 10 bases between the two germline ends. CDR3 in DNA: TGTGCCAGCCGACGGGGACTGAACACTGAAGCTTTCTTT. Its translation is CASRRGLNTEAFF.

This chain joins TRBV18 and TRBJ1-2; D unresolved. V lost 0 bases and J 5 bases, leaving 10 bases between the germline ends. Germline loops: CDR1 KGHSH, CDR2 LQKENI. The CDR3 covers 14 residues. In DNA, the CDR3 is TGTGCCAGCTCACCACCACGAGGGATGTATGGCTACACCTTC. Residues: CASSPPRGMYGYTF.

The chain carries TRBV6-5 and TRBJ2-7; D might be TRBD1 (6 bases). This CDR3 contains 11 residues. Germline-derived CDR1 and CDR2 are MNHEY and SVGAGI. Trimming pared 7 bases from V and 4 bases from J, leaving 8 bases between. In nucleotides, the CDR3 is TGTGCCAGCAAGCAGGGGTACGAGCAGTACTTC. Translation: CASKQGYEQYF.

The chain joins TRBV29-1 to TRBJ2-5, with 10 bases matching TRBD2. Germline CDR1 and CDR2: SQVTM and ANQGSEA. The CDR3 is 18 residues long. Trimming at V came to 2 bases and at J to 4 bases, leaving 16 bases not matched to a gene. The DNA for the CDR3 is TGCAGCGTTGAAACCCCGTCCCGGGCTAGCGGGGGCCTAGAGACCCAGTACTTC. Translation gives CSVETPSRASGGLETQYF.

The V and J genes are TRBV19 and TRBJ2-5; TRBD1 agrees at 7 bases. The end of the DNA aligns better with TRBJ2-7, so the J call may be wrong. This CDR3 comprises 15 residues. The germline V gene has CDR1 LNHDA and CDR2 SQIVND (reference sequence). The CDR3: CASSSLDRVPIEQYF. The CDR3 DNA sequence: TGTGCCAGTAGTTCGCTCGACAGGGTTCCAATCGAGCAGTACTTC.

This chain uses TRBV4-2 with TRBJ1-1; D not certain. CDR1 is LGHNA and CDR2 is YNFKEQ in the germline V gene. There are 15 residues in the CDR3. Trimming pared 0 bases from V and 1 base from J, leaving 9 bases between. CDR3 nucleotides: TGTGCCAGCAGCCAAGAAGGGCCAGCGAACACTGAAGCTTTCTTT. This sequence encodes CASSQEGPANTEAFF.

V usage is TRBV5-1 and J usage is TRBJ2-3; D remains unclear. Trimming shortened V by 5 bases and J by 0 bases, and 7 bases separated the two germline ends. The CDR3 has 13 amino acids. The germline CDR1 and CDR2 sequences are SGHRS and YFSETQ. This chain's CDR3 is CASSLQSTDTQYF. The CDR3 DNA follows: TGCGCCAGCAGTCTACAGAGCACAGATACGCAGTATTTT.

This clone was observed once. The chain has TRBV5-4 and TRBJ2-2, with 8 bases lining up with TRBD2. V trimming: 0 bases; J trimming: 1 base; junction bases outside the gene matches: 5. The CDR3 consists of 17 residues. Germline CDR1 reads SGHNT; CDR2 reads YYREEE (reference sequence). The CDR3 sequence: CASSLDRAGVNTGELFF. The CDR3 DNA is TGTGCCAGCAGCTTGGATCGAGCGGGGGTGAACACCGGGGAGCTGTTTTTT. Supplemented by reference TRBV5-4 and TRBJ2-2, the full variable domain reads ETGVTQSPTHLIKTRGQQVTLRCSSQSGHNTVSWYQQALGQGPQFIFQYYREEENGRGNFPPRFSGLQFPNYSSELNVNALELDDSALYLCASSLDRAGVNTGELFFGEGSRLTVL.

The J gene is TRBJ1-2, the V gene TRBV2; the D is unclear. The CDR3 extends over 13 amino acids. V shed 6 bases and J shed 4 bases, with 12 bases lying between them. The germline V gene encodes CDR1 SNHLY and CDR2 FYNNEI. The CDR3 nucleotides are TGTGCCAGCAGGGGAGGGCAGGTCTATGGCTACACCTTC. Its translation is CASRGGQVYGYTF.

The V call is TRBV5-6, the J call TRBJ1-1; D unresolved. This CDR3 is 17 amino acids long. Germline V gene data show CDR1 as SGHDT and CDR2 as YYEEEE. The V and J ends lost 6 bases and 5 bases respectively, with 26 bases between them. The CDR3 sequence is CASNKKKGFRLGTEAFF. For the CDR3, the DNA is TGTGCCAGCAACAAGAAGAAGGGTTTCAGATTAGGAACTGAAGCTTTCTTT.

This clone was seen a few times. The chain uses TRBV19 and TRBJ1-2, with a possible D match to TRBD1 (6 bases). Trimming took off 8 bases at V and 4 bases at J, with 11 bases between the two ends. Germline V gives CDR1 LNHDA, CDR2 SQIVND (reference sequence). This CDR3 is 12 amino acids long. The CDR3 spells CASASGAYGYTF. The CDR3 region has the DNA TGTGCCAGTGCTTCAGGGGCCTATGGCTACACCTTC.